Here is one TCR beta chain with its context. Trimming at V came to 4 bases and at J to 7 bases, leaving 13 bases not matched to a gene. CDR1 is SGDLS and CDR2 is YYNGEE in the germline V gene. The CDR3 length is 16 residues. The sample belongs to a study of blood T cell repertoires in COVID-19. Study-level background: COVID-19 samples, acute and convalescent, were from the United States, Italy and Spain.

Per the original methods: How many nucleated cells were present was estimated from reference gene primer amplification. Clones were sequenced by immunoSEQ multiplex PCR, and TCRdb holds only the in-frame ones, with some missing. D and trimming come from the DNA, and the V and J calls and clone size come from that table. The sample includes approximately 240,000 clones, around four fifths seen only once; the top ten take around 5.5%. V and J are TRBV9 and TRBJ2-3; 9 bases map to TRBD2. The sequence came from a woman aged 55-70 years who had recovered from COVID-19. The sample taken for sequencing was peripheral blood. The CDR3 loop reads CASSPPGTSRTHTQYF. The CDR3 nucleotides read TGTGCCAGCAGCCCGCCCGGGACTAGCCGCACGCATACGCAGTATTTT.